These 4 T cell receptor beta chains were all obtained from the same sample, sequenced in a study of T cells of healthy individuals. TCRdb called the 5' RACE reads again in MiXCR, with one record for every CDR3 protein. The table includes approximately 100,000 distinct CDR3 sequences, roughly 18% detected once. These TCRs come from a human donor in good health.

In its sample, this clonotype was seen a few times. CDR3 nucleotide sequence: TGTGCCTGGAGTGTCGGAGCGGGGGTCACAGATACGCAGTATTTT. This gives the protein CAWSVGAGVTDTQYF. The J gene is TRBJ2-3, the V gene TRBV30, with 8 bases that match TRBD2. CDR3 length equals 15 residues. V shed 0 bases, J shed 2 bases, and the junction held 4 bases outside the gene matches. Germline loops: CDR1 GTSNPN, CDR2 SVGIG (reference sequence). Full variable domain (outside the CDR3, taken from reference TRBV30 and TRBJ2-3): SQTIHQWPATLVQPVGSPLSLECTVEGTSNPNLYWYRQAAGRGLQLLFYSVGIGQISSEVPQNLSASRPQDRQFILSSKKLLLSDSGFYLCAWSVGAGVTDTQYFGPGTRLTVL.

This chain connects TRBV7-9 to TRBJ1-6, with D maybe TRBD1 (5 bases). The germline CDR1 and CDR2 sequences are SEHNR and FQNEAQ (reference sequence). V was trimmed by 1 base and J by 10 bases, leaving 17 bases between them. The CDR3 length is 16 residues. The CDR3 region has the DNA TGTGCCAGCAGCTTAGATGGGGGGAAGGTCAGATCACCCCTCCACTTT. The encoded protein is CASSLDGGKVRSPLHF.

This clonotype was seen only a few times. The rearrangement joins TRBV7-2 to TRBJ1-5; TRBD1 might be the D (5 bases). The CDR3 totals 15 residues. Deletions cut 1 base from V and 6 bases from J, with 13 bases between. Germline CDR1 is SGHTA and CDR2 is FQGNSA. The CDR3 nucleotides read TGTGCCAGCAGCTTAGGGGGGGGAGTAAGTCAGCCCCAGCATTTT. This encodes CASSLGGGVSQPQHF.

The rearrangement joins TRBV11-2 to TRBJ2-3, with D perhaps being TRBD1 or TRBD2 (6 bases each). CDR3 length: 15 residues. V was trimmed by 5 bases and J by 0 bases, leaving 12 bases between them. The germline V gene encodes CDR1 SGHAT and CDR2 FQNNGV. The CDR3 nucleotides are TGTGCCAGCAGCGAAGAGGGGGGTAGCACAGATACGCAGTATTTT. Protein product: CASSEEGGSTDTQYF.